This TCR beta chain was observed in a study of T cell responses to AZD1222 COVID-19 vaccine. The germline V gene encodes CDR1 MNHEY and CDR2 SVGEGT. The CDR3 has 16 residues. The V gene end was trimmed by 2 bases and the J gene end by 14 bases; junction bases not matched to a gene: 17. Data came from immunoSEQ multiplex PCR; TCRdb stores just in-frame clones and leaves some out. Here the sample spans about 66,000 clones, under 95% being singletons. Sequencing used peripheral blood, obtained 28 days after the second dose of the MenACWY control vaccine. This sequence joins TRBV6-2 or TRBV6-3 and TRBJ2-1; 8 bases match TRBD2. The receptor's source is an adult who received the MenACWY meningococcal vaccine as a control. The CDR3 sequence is CASSYGTSFATHSEFF. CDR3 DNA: TGTGCCAGCAGTTACGGGACTAGTTTCGCCACCCACTCGGAGTTCTTC.